The T cell receptor (beta chain) under discussion was sequenced for a study of blood T cell repertoires in COVID-19. Study overall: Material from acute and convalescent COVID-19 was sourced from the United States, Italy and Spain. The analysed material was cDNA or gDNA that came from T cells, B-cell-depleted T cells, or PBMCs.

Sequencing was performed with immunoSEQ multiplex PCR; in TCRdb, only in-frame clones are kept and a portion is missing. This table has about 98,000 clones, around 90% appearing once. The V gene's germline CDR1 is MNHNS and CDR2 SASEGT. The trim removed 1 base at V and 4 bases at J, leaving 3 bases unmatched. This CDR3 has 15 residues. Sequencing was performed on peripheral blood. This sequence originates from a man between 65 and 85 years old with acute or convalescent COVID-19. V gene TRBV6-1 combines with J gene TRBJ1-2, with 10 bases identical to TRBD1. CDR3 DNA sequence: TGTGCCAGCAGTGAAGGGGACAGGGGTGGCTATGGCTACACCTTC. Residues: CASSEGDRGGYGYTF.